The present T cell receptor beta chain was sequenced within a study of T cell repertoires in cytomegalovirus infection. General study points: HLA-C-restricted CMV-specific TCR beta clonotypes were dominant in the ex vivo response.

This clonotype showed up just a few times. Its specificity is not known. The V end was cut by 2 bases, the J end by 5 bases, with 13 bases between. Per germline, CDR1 MNHEY and CDR2 SMNVEV (reference sequence). The length of the CDR3 is 15 residues. TCRdb recomputed calls from the reads with MiXCR, one row per CDR3 protein. Among about a million distinct CDR3 sequences, about 33% were seen once, and the ten largest hold under 15%. J is TRBJ1-5 and V is TRBV27, with D perhaps TRBD1 (5 bases). The sequence derives from a human donor in good health (CMV status not recorded). Some clones in this sample may be carry-over from other donors' samples. Source: cultured CD8+ T cells from PBMCs, taken from culture after CMV antigen stimulation. The CDR3 DNA reads as TGTGCCAGCAGTTTAAGGGCGGGGCCGGATCAGCCCCAGCATTTT. Protein sequence: CASSLRAGPDQPQHF.